This TCR beta chain was captured by sequencing in a study of shared clonotypes between healthy human individuals. CDR1 is MNHNS, CDR2 SASEGT, per germline. The CDR3 covers 15 residues. Trimming took 2 bases from V and 2 from J, leaving 10 bases between them. Sequencing was performed with immunoSEQ multiplex PCR; in TCRdb, only in-frame clones are kept and a portion is missing. The sample carries about half a million clones, roughly 80% recorded once. This clonotype was obtained from a woman aged 40 to 49 in good health. Some clones in this sample may be carry-over from other donors' samples. The material sequenced was PBMCs. The chain couples TRBV6-1 to TRBJ1-5, with D hard to call. The CDR3 nucleotides read TGTGCCAGCAGTGAATTCGGGATTGGCAATCAGCCCCAGCATTTT. Translated, it gives CASSEFGIGNQPQHF.